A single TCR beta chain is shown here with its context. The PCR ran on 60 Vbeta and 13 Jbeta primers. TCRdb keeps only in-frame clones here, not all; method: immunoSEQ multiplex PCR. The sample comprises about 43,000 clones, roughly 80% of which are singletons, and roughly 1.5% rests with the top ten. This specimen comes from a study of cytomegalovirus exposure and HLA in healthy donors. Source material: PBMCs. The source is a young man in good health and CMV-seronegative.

The DNA of the CDR3 is TGTGCCAGTAGTATGCTAGCGGGAGCCAGGGAGACCCAGTACTTC. Residues: CASSMLAGARETQYF. The chain joins TRBV19 to TRBJ2-5, with 10 bases lining up with TRBD2. The germline V gene encodes CDR1 LNHDA and CDR2 SQIVND (reference sequence). J lost 5 bases, V lost 3 bases, and 6 bases had no gene match. The CDR3 is 15 residues long.